This TCR beta chain is from a study of Ad26.COV2.S vaccination and SARS-CoV-2 variants. Study details: The trial was COV1001 and the donor's arm was Ad26.COV2.S. Intramuscularly, Ad26.COV2.S was given either once or twice, 56 days apart. Regarding the study as a whole: Compared with placebo recipients, vaccine recipients had higher spike-specific TCR breadth.

Per germline, CDR1 SGDLS and CDR2 YYNGEE. This CDR3 comprises 13 residues. V lost 6 bases to trimming and J lost 6 bases, with 14 bases between them. This sample's treatment: 15 to 20 received Ad26.COV2.S at low or high dose, single or two shots; about 5 received placebo; per-sample allocation not given. Collection of samples fell on day 63 after the first vaccine or placebo injection. Sequencing used immunoSEQ multiplex PCR; TCRdb keeps in-frame clones, though not all of them. The data show more than 300,000 clones, about nine tenths seen once. Remarks on this clone: Antigen specificity is unknown.

The sequencing here drew on peripheral blood, taken in a trial of Ad26.COV2.S vaccine versus placebo. This chain uses TRBV9 with TRBJ2-3, with D uncertain. This clonotype was obtained from a person aged 18-60 years who received the Ad26.COV2.S COVID-19 vaccine or a placebo. CDR3 coding DNA: TGTGCCAGCACCCTAGAGGATTCGGATACGCAGTATTTT. It encodes CASTLEDSDTQYF.